This T cell receptor (beta chain) was documented in a study of cytomegalovirus exposure and HLA in healthy donors. Study-wide points: There were some public TCRs occurring in many donors, but most TCR sequences were rare.

Primers included in the PCR were 60 Vbeta and 13 Jbeta primers. Only in-frame clones appear in the TCRdb table, and some are missing; sequencing was by immunoSEQ multiplex PCR. Of under 150,000 clones in the sample, just under 80% were seen once. Regarding this clone: Its specificity is not known.

Trimming cost V 4 bases and J 5 bases; bases outside gene matches: 10. The germline CDR1 and CDR2 sequences are KGHSY and FQNENV. The CDR3 runs 16 residues. The material sequenced was PBMCs. This TCR came from a woman in her thirties or forties in good health and CMV-seronegative. The rearrangement links TRBV16 to TRBJ1-5; 8 bases fit TRBD1. The CDR3 nucleotides read TGTGCCAGCAGCCGGGAGAGGGGGACAGGTCATCAGCCCCAGCATTTT. It translates to CASSRERGTGHQPQHF.